This is a list of T cell receptor beta chains from one sample in a study of T-cell reconstitution after alpha-beta-depleted transplantation in children. Via MiXCR, TCRdb re-called the PCR reads, giving one row per CDR3 protein. The sample yields more than 75,000 distinct CDR3 sequences, 20% to 30% seen once. This material consisted of PBMCs, taken before TCRalphabeta/CD19-depleted stem cell transplant. These receptors originate from a boy aged 2 to 10 with acute lymphoblastic leukemia, due to receive a stem cell transplant. Each CDR3 is given with its conserved first and last residue. The D gene is left open where the match is weak. Only some rows state a clone size, as once, few, many or a class for expanded clones.

TRBD2	TRBV12-3/TRBV12-4	TRBJ2-7	many	TGTGCCAGCAGCCGGACTAGCGGGAGTACCTACGAGCAGTACTTC	CASSRTSGSTYEQYF
-	TRBV6-5	TRBJ2-7	few	TGTGCCAGCAGTTACCGTAGTTCGTCGGAATTGGCCTACGAGCAGTACTTC	CASSYRSSSELAYEQYF
-	TRBV20-1	TRBJ2-7	-	TGCAGTGTGGGCCCTGCGCGGGGAAGGCGCGAGCAGTACTTC	CSVGPARGRREQYF
-	TRBV24-1	TRBJ2-2	-	TGTGCCACCAGTGACCTTTTATCAGACTCCGGGGAGCTGTTTTTT	CATSDLLSDSGELFF
-	TRBV6-6	TRBJ1-4	-	TGTGCCAGCAGTTACTCGGGTGTTTTGCTGTTTTTT	CASSYSGVLLFF
-	TRBV7-2	TRBJ2-3	-	TGTGCCAGCAGCCCAGCGGTGCCCAGGTCAGGCACAGATACGCAGTATTTT	CASSPAVPRSGTDTQYF
TRBD1	TRBV29-1	TRBJ2-5	-	TGCAGCCTCCGACTGGTGGGACAGGGGTTTGAGACCCAGTACTTC	CSLRLVGQGFETQYF
-	TRBV20-1	TRBJ2-4	many	TGCAGTGCTTTGAGGGGAAACATTCAGTACTTC	CSALRGNIQYF
TRBD2	TRBV29-1	TRBJ2-2	-	TGCAGCGTTAAGACTAGCGGGAGGGCCACCGGGGAGCTGTTTTTT	CSVKTSGRATGELFF
-	TRBV20-1	TRBJ2-5	-	TGCAGTGCCGTTTGGCGGAGGGGCCAAGAGACCCAGTACTTC	CSAVWRRGQETQYF
TRBD2	TRBV20-1	TRBJ2-2	-	TGCAGTGTTCATCCTAGCGGCCATTCGAGGACCGGGGAGCTGTTTTTT	CSVHPSGHSRTGELFF
TRBD2	TRBV6-2/TRBV6-3	TRBJ2-7	few	TGTGCCAGCAGTTACTCAGCGGGAGGGTACGAGCAGTACTTC	CASSYSAGGYEQYF
TRBD2	TRBV6-1	TRBJ2-5	few	TGTGCCAGCAGTCTAGCGGAGGGGTACCAAGAGACCCAGTACTTC	CASSLAEGYQETQYF
TRBD2	TRBV11-2	TRBJ2-7	-	TGTGCCAGCAGCCTAGGCGTGGGACTAGCAGACGAGCAGTACTTC	CASSLGVGLADEQYF
TRBD2	TRBV7-8	TRBJ2-2	-	TGTGCCAGCAGCTTTTGGCGGGAGGCATCCACCGGGGAGCTGTTTTTT	CASSFWREASTGELFF
-	TRBV6-4	TRBJ2-3	many	TGTGCCAGCAGTGACGGAGGGGCCACAGATACGCAGTATTTT	CASSDGGATDTQYF
-	TRBV7-8	TRBJ2-7	-	TGTGCCAGCAGCTTAGCCGCCGGAGTATACGAGCAGTACTTC	CASSLAAGVYEQYF
-	TRBV20-1	TRBJ1-5	few	TGCAGTGCTAGTAGGATCCCCAATCAGCCCCAGCATTTT	CSASRIPNQPQHF
TRBD1	TRBV30	TRBJ2-2	few	TGTGCCTGGAGTGTAGGGACAGGGGTGACCGGGGAGCTGTTTTTT	CAWSVGTGVTGELFF
-	TRBV7-9	TRBJ2-3	-	TGTGCCAGCAGCTTAGCGCAATGGGTCCCAGATACGCAGTATTTT	CASSLAQWVPDTQYF
-	TRBV20-1	TRBJ2-3	-	TGCAGTGCGTCAGGCGACACAGATACGCAGTATTTT	CSASGDTDTQYF
-	TRBV29-1	TRBJ2-3	few	TGCAGCGTTGCCGAGAAGTCGAGCACAGATACGCAGTATTTT	CSVAEKSSTDTQYF
-	TRBV29-1	TRBJ2-5	few	TGCAGCGTTGAACCCGGCGGAGGGGCCTGGGAGACCCAGTACTTC	CSVEPGGGAWETQYF
TRBD2	TRBV5-6	TRBJ2-6	-	TGTGCCAGCAGCTTGGGGCCTAGCGGAGGGACTGGGGCCAACGTCCTGACTTTC	CASSLGPSGGTGANVLTF
TRBD1	TRBV5-4	TRBJ2-7	few	TGTGCCAGCAGCTTGCGGGACAGCAGCTCCTACGAGCAGTACTTC	CASSLRDSSSYEQYF
-	TRBV7-6	TRBJ2-1	few	TGTGCCAGCAGCCTAAAGGACCGCCTCCAGGATGAGCAGTTCTTC	CASSLKDRLQDEQFF
TRBD2	TRBV4-1	TRBJ2-2	few	TGCGCCAGCAGTCAACTAGCGGAGGGGCGGGCTGGCGGGGAGCTGTTTTTT	CASSQLAEGRAGGELFF
-	TRBV12-3/TRBV12-4	TRBJ2-7	many	TGTGCCAGCAGTCCTGGGTTCGGCGTCGAGCAGTACTTC	CASSPGFGVEQYF
TRBD2	TRBV9	TRBJ2-7	few	TGTGCCAGCAGCGTAGGAGTAGCGGGAGTCGGCGAGCAGTACTTC	CASSVGVAGVGEQYF
TRBD1	TRBV27	TRBJ1-2	few	TGTGCCAGCAGTTTATCGGGACAGGGCTATGGCTACACCTTC	CASSLSGQGYGYTF
TRBD1	TRBV9	TRBJ2-6	many	TGTGCCAGCAGCTACAACCCAAGGGACAGCTCTGGGGCCAACGTCCTGACTTTC	CASSYNPRDSSGANVLTF
-	TRBV11-2	TRBJ2-5	-	TGTGCCGGCAGCTTAGGCCCCGTAAGCGGACAAGAGACCCAGTACTTC	CAGSLGPVSGQETQYF
TRBD1	TRBV29-1	TRBJ2-1	many	TGCAGCGTTGACCAGACAGGGGCCAGCTCCTACAATGAGCAGTTCTTC	CSVDQTGASSYNEQFF
TRBD1	TRBV20-1	TRBJ2-7	-	TGCAGTGCTAGAGATGGGCAGGGGGCTGACGAGCAGTACTTC	CSARDGQGADEQYF
-	TRBV29-1	TRBJ2-5	many	TGCAGCGTTAGGGAGGGGGGACAGACCCAGTACTTC	CSVREGGQTQYF
-	TRBV3-1	TRBJ2-3	few	TGTGCCAGCAGCCAAGATTCTTCGGGGGACACAGATACGCAGTATTTT	CASSQDSSGDTDTQYF
-	TRBV28	TRBJ2-3	-	TGTGCCAGCAGTCCGGACGGATTAAGCACAGATACGCAGTATTTT	CASSPDGLSTDTQYF
-	TRBV7-9	TRBJ2-1	-	TGTGCCAGCAGCTTAGAGAATGAGCAGTTCTTC	CASSLENEQFF
TRBD2	TRBV20-1	TRBJ2-1	many	TGCAGTGCTATCTCTAGCGGGAGAATGCAGTTCTTC	CSAISSGRMQFF